This T cell receptor beta chain was sequenced during a study of T cell repertoires in cytomegalovirus infection. For the study at large: Used in the study were CMV epitopes, some recently identified and HLA-C-restricted, others well-studied and HLA-B-restricted. Through public TCR beta signatures, both CMV infection and matching HLA type were indicated. The study, taken as a whole, reports: Clonotypes of TCR beta that were HLA-C-restricted and CMV-specific dominated the ex vivo response. Identification of carriers of CMV plus the relevant HLA was performed using cumulative public TCR beta family frequency.

With regard to this clonotype: What it binds is unknown.

Via MiXCR, TCRdb re-called the reads, giving one row per CDR3 protein. This sample has some 800,000 distinct CDR3 sequences; about 31% occur once, and the top ten carry approximately 13%. V was pared by 5 bases and J by 9 bases, with 14 bases between. The CDR3 sequence is 14 residues long. Germline V gene lookup returns CDR1 MDHEN and CDR2 SYDVKM. The chain uses TRBV28 and TRBJ1-6; a weak D match, TRBD1 (6 bases). The sequencing here drew on cultured CD8+ T cells from PBMCs, taken from culture after CMV antigen stimulation. The clonotype was recovered from a human donor in good health (CMV status not recorded). Some clones in this sample may be carry-over from other donors' samples. In DNA, the CDR3 is TGTGCCAGCAGTCCTCAGGGGAATTTTTCACCCCTCCACTTT. Translation: CASSPQGNFSPLHF.